The rows below give T cell receptor beta chains drawn from one sample of a study of blood T cell repertoires in COVID-19. The repertoire was sequenced with immunoSEQ multiplex PCR; TCRdb's copy has only in-frame clones and lacks some. The table shows under 250,000 clones, with 70% to 90% occurring only once. The sample comprised peripheral blood. These receptors were collected from a man aged 50 to 60 with COVID-19, enrolled during active disease. CDR3s include the opening cysteine and the closing phenylalanine or tryptophan.

J | V | CDR3
TRBJ1-1 | TRBV6-5 | CASSYSIGVNTEAFF
TRBJ2-5 | TRBV5-4 | CASSADRRGGTQYF
TRBJ1-5 | TRBV7-2 | CASSFTGDQPQHF
TRBJ1-5 | TRBV10-3 | CAISAGTGDQPQHF
TRBJ1-2 | TRBV29-1 | CSVDQQGAFGYTF
TRBJ1-4 | TRBV19 | CASSQTGATEKLFF
TRBJ1-6 | TRBV21-1 | CASSKDRAGGSPLHF
TRBJ2-3 | TRBV5-1 | CASSLSQTQDTQYF
TRBJ2-1 | TRBV5-1 | CASRLLAAGGSNEQFF
TRBJ2-5 | TRBV6-5 | CASSPGIRETQYF
TRBJ1-1 | TRBV15 | CATSGETGRNTEAFF
TRBJ1-5 | TRBV28 | CAIGSQIYSNQPQHF
TRBJ2-3 | TRBV6-5 | CASSYLRAGGTDTQYF
TRBJ2-7 | TRBV3-1/TRBV3-2 | CASSHLTGGEQYF
TRBJ2-3 | TRBV6-2/TRBV6-3 | CASRPSGRGADTQYF
TRBJ1-1 | TRBV3-1/TRBV3-2 | CASSHGQGLAFF
TRBJ1-1 | TRBV19 | CATQTWGLKAFF
TRBJ1-1 | TRBV7-9 | CASSLQVNTEAFF
TRBJ2-7 | TRBV27 | CASIGAGGLDEQYF
TRBJ2-7 | TRBV2 | CASRVTQGPYEQYF
TRBJ2-3 | TRBV29-1 | CSCGLLFPTDTQYF
TRBJ1-5 | TRBV7-9 | CASSLAGGRESNQPQHF
TRBJ2-3 | TRBV10-3 | CAISGGLAGRAGTDTQYF
TRBJ2-3 | TRBV28 | CASSLLRDGTDTQYF
TRBJ2-5 | TRBV5-4 | CASSLGDLETQYF
TRBJ2-1 | TRBV10-3 | CAISGGLAGHNEQFF
TRBJ2-5 | TRBV5-4 | CASSFMRREETQYF
TRBJ2-4 | TRBV21-1 | CASSKRLTRGKNIQYF
TRBJ2-2 | TRBV28 | CASSLIDTNTGELFF
TRBJ2-1 | TRBV7-9 | CASSVGGWASGMNNEQFF
TRBJ1-1 | TRBV18 | CASSLNSGTGVMNTEAFF
TRBJ1-2 | TRBV18 | CASSQIPGTGSPGYTF
TRBJ1-1 | TRBV18 | CASSAQQGAEAFF
TRBJ1-2 | TRBV30 | CAWSTEANYGYTF
TRBJ2-7 | TRBV7-9 | CASSSTYEQYF
TRBJ1-5 | TRBV3-1/TRBV3-2 | CASSQGGSPQHF
TRBJ1-2 | TRBV6-5 | CATQAGERGYTF
TRBJ2-1 | TRBV7-3 | CASSLQGDSYNEQFF
TRBJ1-2 | TRBV4-2 | CASSPGQGYGYTF
TRBJ1-5 | TRBV19 | CASSPKWGPQHF
TRBJ2-7 | TRBV6-7 | CTPGAGRLAGVQSSYEQYF
TRBJ1-2 | TRBV3-1/TRBV3-2 | CASSSSGVLGYTF
TRBJ2-1 | TRBV2 | CASSEAPPGTSTRNEQFF
TRBJ2-4 | TRBV11-3 | CASSQGTSVVQYF
TRBJ1-4 | TRBV5-1 | CASSLAVSDPNEKLFF
TRBJ2-1 | TRBV9 | CASSVVAGGPYNEQFF
TRBJ2-5 | TRBV23-1 | CASSQDRVGCAGSETQYF
TRBJ1-3 | TRBV6-1 | CASSEASPTGYGNTIYF
TRBJ2-1 | TRBV10-3 | CAGDRGSNEQFF
TRBJ2-4 | TRBV2 | CASSDYGTRKEVGIQYF